This TCR beta chain was recovered during a study of blood T cells in healthy people across ages. Each donor had 8.5 to 10 milliliters of peripheral blood drawn. Points from the study as a whole: Aged donors had fewer naive CD4+ cells and lower diversity than long-lived donors.

It was with a sample-barcoded 5' primer and a J-beta primer mix that a second PCR of roughly 6 to 11 cycles was run. TCRdb fed the 5' RACE reads into MiXCR, producing one record per CDR3 protein. The sample holds some 860,000 distinct CDR3 sequences, around 50% seen once. Germline trimming cut 0 bases from V and 7 bases from J; bases unmatched to any gene: 9. This CDR3 is 16 amino acids long. Germline values: CDR1 LGHNA, CDR2 YNFKEQ. This clonotype was found many times. The antigen is not known. The specimen sequenced was blood. The chain is built from TRBV4-2 and TRBJ1-2; TRBD1 matches at 9 bases. The sequence was obtained from a man aged 40-49 years in good health. The CDR3 spells CASSQDPGTGLFGYTF. The CDR3 DNA reads as TGTGCCAGCAGCCAAGATCCCGGGACAGGGTTGTTTGGCTACACCTTC.